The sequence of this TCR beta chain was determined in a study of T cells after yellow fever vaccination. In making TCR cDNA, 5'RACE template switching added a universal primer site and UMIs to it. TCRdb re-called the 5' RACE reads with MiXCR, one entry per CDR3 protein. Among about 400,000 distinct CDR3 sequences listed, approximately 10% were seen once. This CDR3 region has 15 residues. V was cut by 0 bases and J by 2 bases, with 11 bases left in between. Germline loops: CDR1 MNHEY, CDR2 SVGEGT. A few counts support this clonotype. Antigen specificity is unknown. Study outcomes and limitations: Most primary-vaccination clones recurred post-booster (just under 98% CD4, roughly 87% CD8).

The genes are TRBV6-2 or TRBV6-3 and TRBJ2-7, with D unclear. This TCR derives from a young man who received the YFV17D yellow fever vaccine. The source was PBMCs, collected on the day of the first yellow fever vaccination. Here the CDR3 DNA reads TGTGCCAGCAGTTACTCGCTGCAGGAACCCTACGAGCAGTACGTC. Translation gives CASSYSLQEPYEQYV.